These 15 T cell receptor beta chains share one sample of origin, sequenced in a study of shared clonotypes between healthy human individuals. TCRdb keeps only in-frame clones here, not all; method: immunoSEQ multiplex PCR. The table shows some 2.1 million clones, with roughly 94% occurring only once. Material for sequencing was naive CD4+ T cells sorted from blood. Subset meaning: CD45RA+ positively selected. The receptors shown here come from a man aged 18 to 29 in good health.

This clone has just one count. The gene calls are TRBV11-2 and TRBJ1-1, with D tentatively TRBD1 (5 bases). There are 15 residues in the CDR3. Trimming stripped 5 bases from V and 1 base from J, with 14 bases between. Germline loops: CDR1 SGHAT, CDR2 FQNNGV. The CDR3 sequence: CASSPGGAQNTEAFF. The CDR3 coding sequence is TGTGCCAGCAGCCCCGGAGGGGCTCAGAACACTGAAGCTTTCTTT.

The V call is TRBV10-1, the J call TRBJ2-3, with D unresolved. The CDR3 consists of 12 residues. Germline V CDR1 and CDR2: WNHNN, SYGVQD (reference sequence). CDR3: CPHMAGTDTQYF. In DNA, the CDR3 is TGCCCCCATATGGCCGGCACAGATACGCAGTATTTT.

The V gene is TRBV12-2, the J gene TRBJ1-6. TRBV12-2 is tagged as a pseudogene. This CDR3 has 24 amino acids. CDR3 region: CASRPYRSALTYPSHLSYNSPLHF. CDR3 nucleotides: TGTGCAAGTCGCCCCTATAGGTCCGCCCTTACGTACCCATCCCACCTCTCCTATAATTCACCCCTCCACTTT.

V is TRBV4-3 and J is TRBJ1-1; tentatively, D is TRBD1 (6 bases). Germline loops: CDR1 LGHNA, CDR2 YSLEER. The CDR3 spans 15 residues. V lost 0 bases and J lost 7, with 15 bases in between. DNA for the CDR3: TGCGCCAGCAGCCAAGATCGACAGACAGGTTTTGAAGCTTTCTTT. Its translation: CASSQDRQTGFEAFF.

The chain joins TRBV9 to TRBJ2-3; TRBD1 is a possible D gene (5 bases). This CDR3 is built from 15 residues. Germline lookup yields CDR1 SGDLS and CDR2 YYNGEE. Trimming removed 2 bases from V and 0 bases from J, with 10 bases in between. The CDR3 DNA reads TGTGCCAGCAGCGTGCAGGGTCGTAGCACAGATACGCAGTATTTT. This gives the protein CASSVQGRSTDTQYF.

The chain employs TRBV2 and TRBJ1-6; TRBD1 agrees at 7 bases. The V and J ends lost 8 bases and 6 bases, in that order; junction bases with no gene match: 7. Germline assignment: CDR1 SNHLY and CDR2 FYNNEI. The CDR3 is 14 amino acids. The CDR3 nucleotides are TGTGCCAGCGGGGGGACAGTCCGTAATTCACCCCTCCACTTT. Protein product: CASGGTVRNSPLHF.

A word on this clone: The identical CDR3 is also encoded by other nucleotide sequences in the sample. V is TRBV6-5 and J is TRBJ2-3; D not resolved. CDR1 and CDR2 from the germline V gene are MNHEY and SVGAGI. The CDR3 runs to 13 residues. V lost 2 bases to trimming and J lost 1 base, with 4 bases between them. The CDR3 nucleotides are TGTGCCAGCAGTTACCCCGGCACAGATACGCAGTATTTT. Translation: CASSYPGTDTQYF.

The genes are TRBV7-2 and TRBJ2-2, with TRBD2 matching 7 bases. CDR3 size: 15 residues. Germline lookup yields CDR1 SGHTA and CDR2 FQGNSA. Germline trimming cut 5 bases from V and 6 bases from J; bases unmatched to any gene: 9. In DNA, the CDR3 is TGTGCCAGCAGCCAGCTCGAGCGGGGAGCCGGGGAGCTGTTTTTT. Translation gives CASSQLERGAGELFF.

The V and J genes are TRBV11-2 and TRBJ2-1; 12 bases align to TRBD2. This CDR3 is 15 amino acids long. Germline V gene sequence: CDR1 SGHAT, CDR2 FQNNGV. The V segment lost 1 base and the J segment 8 bases; nucleotides outside the gene matches: 3. CDR3 sequence: CASSLGLAGGYEQFF. CDR3 nucleotides: TGTGCCAGCAGCTTAGGGCTAGCGGGGGGGTATGAGCAGTTCTTC.

This chain uses TRBV6-4 with TRBJ2-3; a possible D gene is TRBD2 (5 bases). Germline assignment: CDR1 MRHNA and CDR2 SNTAGT. The CDR3 loop spans 16 amino acids. The V end lost 2 bases, the J end lost 2 bases, and 14 bases lay between the germline ends. CDR3 sequence: CASSDKFSLVTDTQYF. CDR3 DNA: TGTGCCAGCAGTGACAAGTTCTCACTAGTCACAGATACGCAGTATTTT.

V gene TRBV27 combines with J gene TRBJ2-7; D is uncertain. Germline V lookup: CDR1 MNHEY, CDR2 SMNVEV (reference sequence). This CDR3 contains 15 residues. The germline V and J ends were trimmed by 8 bases and 1 base, with 18 bases remaining between them. The CDR3 nucleotides read TGTGCCAGCCACACCAGAAGGCCCCTTTCCTACGAGCAGTACTTC. Protein: CASHTRRPLSYEQYF.

The V gene is TRBV7-2, the J gene TRBJ2-7, with 9 nucleotides matching TRBD1. This CDR3 region has 14 residues. CDR1 SGHTA and CDR2 FQGNSA come from the germline V gene. V was clipped by 6 bases and J by 6 bases; unmatched bases: 9. The CDR3 region is CASSSTTGGGEQYF. DNA of the CDR3: TGTGCCAGCAGTTCTACTACAGGGGGCGGCGAGCAGTACTTC.

The gene calls are TRBV28 and TRBJ2-1; perhaps TRBD2 as D (6 bases). Trimming took off 7 bases at V and 4 bases at J, with 11 bases between the two ends. Germline CDR1 MDHEN, CDR2 SYDVKM. The CDR3 has 13 amino acids. DNA for the CDR3: TGTGCCAGCATGGCGGAGGGTTACAATGAGCAGTTCTTC. Its translation: CASMAEGYNEQFF.

This chain connects TRBV2 to TRBJ1-3; 8 nucleotides align to TRBD1. The germline gives CDR1 SNHLY, CDR2 FYNNEI. V lost 9 bases to trimming and J lost 4 bases; unmatched junction nucleotides: 5. The CDR3 has 13 residues. The CDR3: CASSTGGGNTIYF. The CDR3 coding sequence is TGTGCCAGTTCTACAGGGGGGGGAAACACCATATATTTT.

This clone was detected a few times. This specimen includes other DNA sequences encoding the same CDR3. V is TRBV11-3 and J is TRBJ2-3, with D unresolved. Germline V gives CDR1 SGHNT, CDR2 YENEEA. CDR3 length: 13 amino acids. V dropped 0 bases and J dropped 0 bases, with 1 base sitting between them. CDR3 sequence: CASSLDSTDTQYF. As DNA, the CDR3 is TGTGCCAGCAGCTTAGATAGCACAGATACGCAGTATTTT. Full variable domain (remainder filled in from reference TRBV11-3 and TRBJ2-3): EAGVVQSPRYKIIEKKQPVAFWCNPISGHNTLYWYLQNLGQGPELLIRYENEEAVDDSQLPKDRFSAERLKGVDSTLKIQPAELGDSAVYLCASSLDSTDTQYFGPGTRLTVL.